The source of this T cell receptor (beta chain) is a study of T cells in Graves' hyperthyroidism and ophthalmopathy. At the level of the study: Staff took peripheral blood when the initial diagnosis was made, before any treatment began. Findings of the study overall: The model made its ophthalmopathy prediction, and onset followed a median 6.5 months later.

TCR beta CDR3 regions were amplified from RNA. The study used the HTBI primer set for a first-round RT-PCR of the TCR CDR3. TCRdb reprocessed the multiplex PCR reads via MiXCR and lists one record per CDR3 protein. The table shows some 550,000 distinct CDR3 sequences, with roughly 15% occurring only once. On this clonotype itself: As yet, its antigen is unknown.

PBMCs came from 9 to 10 ml fresh peripheral blood. Trimming removed 5 bases from V and 11 bases from J, with 16 bases in between. This CDR3 has 14 amino acids. Germline V gene sequence: CDR1 SGHAT, CDR2 FQNNGV. Sequences were obtained from blood. This TCR was sampled from a woman aged 40 to 50 with Graves' ophthalmopathy. The J gene is TRBJ1-6, the V gene TRBV11-2; D is perhaps TRBD1 (5 bases). The CDR3 loop is CASSRQGLNPPLHF. The CDR3, as DNA: TGTGCCAGCAGCAGGCAGGGCCTAAATCCACCCCTCCACTTT.